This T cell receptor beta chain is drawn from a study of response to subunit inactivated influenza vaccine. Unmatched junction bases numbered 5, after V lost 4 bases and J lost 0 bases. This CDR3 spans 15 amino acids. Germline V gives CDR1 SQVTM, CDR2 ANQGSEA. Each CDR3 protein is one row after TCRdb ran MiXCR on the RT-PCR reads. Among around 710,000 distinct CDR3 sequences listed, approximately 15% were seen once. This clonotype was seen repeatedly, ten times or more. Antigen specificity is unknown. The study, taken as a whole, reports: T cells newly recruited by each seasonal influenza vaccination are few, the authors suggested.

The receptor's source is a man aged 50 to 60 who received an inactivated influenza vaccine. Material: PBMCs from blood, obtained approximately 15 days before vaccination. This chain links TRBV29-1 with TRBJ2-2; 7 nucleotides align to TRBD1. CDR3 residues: CSVGFGTANTGELFF. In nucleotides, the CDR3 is TGCAGCGTTGGGTTTGGGACAGCGAACACCGGGGAGCTGTTTTTT.